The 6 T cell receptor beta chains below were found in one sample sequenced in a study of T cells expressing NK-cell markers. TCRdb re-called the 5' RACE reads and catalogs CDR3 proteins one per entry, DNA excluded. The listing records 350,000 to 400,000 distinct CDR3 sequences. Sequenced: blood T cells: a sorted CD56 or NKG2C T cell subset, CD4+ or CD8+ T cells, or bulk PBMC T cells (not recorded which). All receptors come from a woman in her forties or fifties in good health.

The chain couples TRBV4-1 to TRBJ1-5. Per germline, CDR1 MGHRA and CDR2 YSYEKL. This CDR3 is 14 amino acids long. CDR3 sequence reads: CASSPGLQNQPQHF.

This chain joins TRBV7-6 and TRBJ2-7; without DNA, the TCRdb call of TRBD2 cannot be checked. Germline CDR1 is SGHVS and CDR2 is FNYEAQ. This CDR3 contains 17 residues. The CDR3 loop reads CASSIGLAGGPEGEQYF.

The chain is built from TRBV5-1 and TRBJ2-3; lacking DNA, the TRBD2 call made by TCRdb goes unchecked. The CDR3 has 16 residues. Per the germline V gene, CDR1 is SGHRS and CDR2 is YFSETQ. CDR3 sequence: CASSLGVGAGTDTQYF.

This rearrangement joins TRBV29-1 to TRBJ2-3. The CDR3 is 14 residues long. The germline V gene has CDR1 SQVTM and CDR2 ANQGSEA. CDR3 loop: CSVVMAAALDTQYF.

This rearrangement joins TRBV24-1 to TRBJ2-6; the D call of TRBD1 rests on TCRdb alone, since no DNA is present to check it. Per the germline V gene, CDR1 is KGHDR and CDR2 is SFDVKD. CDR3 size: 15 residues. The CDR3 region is CATSPGSSGANVLTF.

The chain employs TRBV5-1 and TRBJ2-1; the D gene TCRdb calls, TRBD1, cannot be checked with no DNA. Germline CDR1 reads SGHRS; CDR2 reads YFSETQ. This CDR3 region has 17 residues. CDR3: CASSSRVGQPNRNEQFF.